This T cell receptor (beta chain) was sequenced in a study of blood T cell repertoires in COVID-19. Study-level background: T cells, B-cell-depleted T cells, or PBMCs supplied cDNA or gDNA.

Under the authors' procedure: How many nucleated cells were present was estimated from reference gene primer amplification. Profiled with immunoSEQ multiplex PCR; TCRdb holds only in-frame clones, not every one. D and trimming were read from the DNA, whereas the V and J calls and clone size are those reported in that table. Of about 310,000 clones listed, about nine tenths are singletons. The germline V gene encodes CDR1 SGHVS and CDR2 FNYEAQ. The V end lost 2 bases, the J end lost 13 bases, and 12 bases lay between the germline ends. CDR3 length equals 13 residues. The receptor was derived from a man aged 45 to 65 with active or convalescent COVID-19. The sequenced material came from peripheral blood. V is TRBV7-6 and J is TRBJ1-6, with D possibly matching TRBD1 (5 bases). As DNA, the CDR3 is TGTGCCAGCAGCTTACAACAGGAGTCGCCCCTCCACTTT. It translates to CASSLQQESPLHF. Based on the CDR3 plus reference TRBV7-6 and TRBJ1-6, the full variable domain is GAGVSQSPRYKVTKRGQDVALRCDPISGHVSLYWYRQALGQGPEFLTYFNYEAQQDKSGLPNDRFSAERPEGSISTLTIQRTEQRDSAMYRCASSLQQESPLHFGNGTRLTVT.